This T cell receptor beta chain was captured in a study of blood T cell repertoires in COVID-19. Turning to the study itself: Donors in the United States, Italy and Spain gave samples during acute or convalescent COVID-19. T cells, B-cell-depleted T cells, or PBMCs supplied cDNA or gDNA.

This CDR3 contains 16 residues. Germline assignment: CDR1 LGHNA and CDR2 YSLEER. The V and J ends lost 3 bases and 0 bases, in that order; junction bases with no gene match: 7. Per the study methods: For nucleated cells, counts were estimated from reference gene primer amplification. Repertoires were generated with immunoSEQ multiplex PCR, while TCRdb's copy carries only in-frame clones and drops some. That table gives V, J and clone size, and the DNA gave D and trimming. Of under 100,000 clones in the sample, 70% to 90% were seen once. The sequence was collected from a man aged 50 to 59 with active COVID-19. Sequenced material: peripheral blood. The chain combines TRBV4-3 with TRBJ2-7, with 8 bases that match TRBD1. The CDR3 loop is CASSQEPGQGSYEQYF. The DNA of the CDR3 is TGCGCCAGCAGCCAGGAACCCGGACAGGGCTCCTACGAGCAGTACTTC.